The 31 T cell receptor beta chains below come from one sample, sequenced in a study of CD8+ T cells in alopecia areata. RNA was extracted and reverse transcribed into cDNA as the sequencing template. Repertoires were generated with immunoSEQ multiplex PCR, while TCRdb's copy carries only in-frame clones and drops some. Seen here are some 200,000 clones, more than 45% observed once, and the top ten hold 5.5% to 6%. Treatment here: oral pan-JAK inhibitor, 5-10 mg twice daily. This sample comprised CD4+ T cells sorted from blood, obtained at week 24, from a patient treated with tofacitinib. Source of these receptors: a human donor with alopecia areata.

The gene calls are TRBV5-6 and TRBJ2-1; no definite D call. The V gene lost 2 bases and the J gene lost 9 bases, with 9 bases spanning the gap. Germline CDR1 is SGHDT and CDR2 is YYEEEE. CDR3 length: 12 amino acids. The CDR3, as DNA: TGTGCCAGCAGCTTAGTCCGGGCTGAGCAGTTCTTC. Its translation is CASSLVRAEQFF. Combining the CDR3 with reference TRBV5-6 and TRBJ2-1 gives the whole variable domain DAGVTQSPTHLIKTRGQQVTLRCSPKSGHDTVSWYQQALGQGPQFIFQYYEEEERQRGNFPDRFSGHQFPNYSSELNVNALLLGDSALYLCASSLVRAEQFFGPGTRLTVL.

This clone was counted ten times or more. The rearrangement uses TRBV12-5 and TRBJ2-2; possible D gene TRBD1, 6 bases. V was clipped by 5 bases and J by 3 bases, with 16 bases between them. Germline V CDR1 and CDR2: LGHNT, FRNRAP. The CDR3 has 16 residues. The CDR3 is CASGLTTGTHTGELFF. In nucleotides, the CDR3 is TGTGCTAGTGGTCTCACCACAGGGACCCACACCGGGGAGCTGTTTTTT.

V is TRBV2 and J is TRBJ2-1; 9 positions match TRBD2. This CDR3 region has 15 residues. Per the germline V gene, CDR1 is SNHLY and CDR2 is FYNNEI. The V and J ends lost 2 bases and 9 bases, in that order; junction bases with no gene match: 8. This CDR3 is CASSESASGEGEQFF. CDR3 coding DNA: TGTGCCAGCAGTGAATCTGCTAGCGGGGAGGGTGAGCAGTTCTTC.

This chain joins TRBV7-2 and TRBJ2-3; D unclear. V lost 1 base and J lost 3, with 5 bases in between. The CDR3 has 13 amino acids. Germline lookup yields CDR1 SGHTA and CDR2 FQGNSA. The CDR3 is CASSLDPTDTQYF. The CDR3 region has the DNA TGTGCCAGCAGCTTAGATCCGACAGATACGCAGTATTTT.

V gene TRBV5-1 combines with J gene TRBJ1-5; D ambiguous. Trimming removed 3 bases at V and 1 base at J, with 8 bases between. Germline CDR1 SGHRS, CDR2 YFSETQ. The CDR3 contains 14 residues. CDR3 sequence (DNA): TGCGCCAGCAGCTCGGACGGGAGCAATCAGCCCCAGCATTTT. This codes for CASSSDGSNQPQHF.

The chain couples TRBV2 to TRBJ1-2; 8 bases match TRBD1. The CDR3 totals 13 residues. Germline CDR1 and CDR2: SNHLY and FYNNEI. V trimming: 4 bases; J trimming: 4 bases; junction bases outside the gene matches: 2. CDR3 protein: CASSGTGSYGYTF. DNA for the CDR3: TGTGCCAGCAGTGGGACAGGGTCCTATGGCTACACCTTC.

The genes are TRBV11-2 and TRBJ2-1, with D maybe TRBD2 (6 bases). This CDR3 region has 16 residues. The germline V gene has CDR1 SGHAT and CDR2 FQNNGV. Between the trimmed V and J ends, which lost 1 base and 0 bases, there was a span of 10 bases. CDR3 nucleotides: TGTGCCAGCAGCTTAGGACAGCGGGTCTCCTACAATGAGCAGTTCTTC. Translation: CASSLGQRVSYNEQFF. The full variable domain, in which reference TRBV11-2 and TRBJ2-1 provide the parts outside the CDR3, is EAGVAQSPRYKIIEKRQSVAFWCNPISGHATLYWYQQILGQGPKLLIQFQNNGVVDDSQLPKDRFSAERLKGVDSTLKIQPAKLEDSAVYLCASSLGQRVSYNEQFFGPGTRLTVL.

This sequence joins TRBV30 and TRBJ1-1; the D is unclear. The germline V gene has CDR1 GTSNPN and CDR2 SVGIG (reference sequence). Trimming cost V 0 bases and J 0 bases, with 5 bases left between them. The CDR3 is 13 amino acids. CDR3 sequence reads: CAWSVDLNTEAFF. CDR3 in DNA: TGTGCCTGGAGTGTTGACCTGAACACTGAAGCTTTCTTT.

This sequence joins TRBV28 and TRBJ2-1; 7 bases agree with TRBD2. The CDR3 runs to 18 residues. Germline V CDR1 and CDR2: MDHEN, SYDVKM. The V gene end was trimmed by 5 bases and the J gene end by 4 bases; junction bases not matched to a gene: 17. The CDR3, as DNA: TGTGCCAGCAGTCGCTTGGGTTCCGGGACTACACTTTACAATGAGCAGTTCTTC. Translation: CASSRLGSGTTLYNEQFF.

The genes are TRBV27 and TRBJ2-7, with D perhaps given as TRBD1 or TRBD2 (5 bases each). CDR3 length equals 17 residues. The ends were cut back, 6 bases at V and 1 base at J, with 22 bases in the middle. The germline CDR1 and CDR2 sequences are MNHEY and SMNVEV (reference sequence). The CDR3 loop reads CASSRNPTGTLSYEQYF. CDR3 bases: TGTGCCAGCAGCCGCAACCCAACCGGGACGCTTTCCTACGAGCAGTACTTC.

As DNA, the CDR3 is TGCAGCGTAACCCTAAGAGTGACGGCACGCGAGCAGTACTTC. This encodes CSVTLRVTAREQYF. V and J are TRBV29-1 and TRBJ2-7, with D unresolved. Germline lookup yields CDR1 SQVTM and CDR2 ANQGSEA. V lost 6 bases and J lost 6, with 21 bases in between. The CDR3 runs to 14 residues.

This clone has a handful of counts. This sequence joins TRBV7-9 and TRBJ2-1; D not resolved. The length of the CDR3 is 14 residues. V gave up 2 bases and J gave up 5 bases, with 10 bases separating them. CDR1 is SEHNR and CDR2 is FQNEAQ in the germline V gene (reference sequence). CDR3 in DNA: TGTGCCAGCAGCTTATTGACCCGGGACAATGAGCAGTTCTTC. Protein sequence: CASSLLTRDNEQFF.

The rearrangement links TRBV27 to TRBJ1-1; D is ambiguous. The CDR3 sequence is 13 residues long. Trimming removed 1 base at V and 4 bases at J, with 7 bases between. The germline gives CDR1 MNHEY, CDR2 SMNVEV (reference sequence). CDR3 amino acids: CASSLFRGTEAFF. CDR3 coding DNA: TGTGCCAGCAGTTTATTCCGGGGCACTGAAGCTTTCTTT.

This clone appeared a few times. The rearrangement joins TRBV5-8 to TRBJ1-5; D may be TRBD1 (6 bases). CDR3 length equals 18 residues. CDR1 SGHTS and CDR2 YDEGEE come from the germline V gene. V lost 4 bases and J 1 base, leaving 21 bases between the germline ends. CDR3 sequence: CASSTAHGGRRSNQPQHF. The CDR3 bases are TGTGCCAGCAGCACGGCACACGGGGGGCGGCGAAGCAATCAGCCCCAGCATTTT.

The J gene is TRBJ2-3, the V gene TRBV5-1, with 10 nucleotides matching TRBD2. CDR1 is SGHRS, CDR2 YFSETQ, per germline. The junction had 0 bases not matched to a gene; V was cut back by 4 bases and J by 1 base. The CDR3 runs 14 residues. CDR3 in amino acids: CASSGTSGTDTQYF. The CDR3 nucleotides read TGCGCCAGCAGCGGGACTAGCGGCACAGATACGCAGTATTTT.

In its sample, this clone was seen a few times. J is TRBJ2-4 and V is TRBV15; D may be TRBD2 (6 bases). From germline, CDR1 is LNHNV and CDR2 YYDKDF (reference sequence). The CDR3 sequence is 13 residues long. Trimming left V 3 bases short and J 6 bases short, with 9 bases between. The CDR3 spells CATSSLRGNIQYF. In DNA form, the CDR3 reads TGTGCCACCAGCAGCCTGCGGGGAAACATTCAGTACTTC.

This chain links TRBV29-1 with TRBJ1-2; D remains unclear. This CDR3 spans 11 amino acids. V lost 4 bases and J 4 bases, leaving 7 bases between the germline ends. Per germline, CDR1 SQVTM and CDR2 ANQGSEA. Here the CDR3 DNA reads TGCAGCGTTGGTCAGCCCTATGGCTACACCTTC. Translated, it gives CSVGQPYGYTF.

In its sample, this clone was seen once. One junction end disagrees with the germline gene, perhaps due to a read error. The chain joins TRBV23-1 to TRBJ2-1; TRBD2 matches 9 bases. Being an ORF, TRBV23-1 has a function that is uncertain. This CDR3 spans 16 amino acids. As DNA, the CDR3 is TGCGCCAGCAGTGAATCTCTTGGACTAGCGATTAATGAGCAGTTCTTC. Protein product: CASSESLGLAINEQFF.

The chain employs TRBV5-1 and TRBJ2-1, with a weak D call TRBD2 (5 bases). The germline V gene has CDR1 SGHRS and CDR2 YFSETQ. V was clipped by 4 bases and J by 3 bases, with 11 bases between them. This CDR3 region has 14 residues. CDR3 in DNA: TGCGCCAGCAGCCCGTCAGCGGACTACAATGAGCAGTTCTTC. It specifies CASSPSADYNEQFF.

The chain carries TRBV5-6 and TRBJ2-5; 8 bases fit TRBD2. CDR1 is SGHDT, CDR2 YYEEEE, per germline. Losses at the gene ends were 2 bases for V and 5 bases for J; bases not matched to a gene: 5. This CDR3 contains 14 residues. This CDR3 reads CASSLAGVSETQYF. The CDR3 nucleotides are TGTGCCAGCAGCTTAGCGGGGGTTAGCGAGACCCAGTACTTC.

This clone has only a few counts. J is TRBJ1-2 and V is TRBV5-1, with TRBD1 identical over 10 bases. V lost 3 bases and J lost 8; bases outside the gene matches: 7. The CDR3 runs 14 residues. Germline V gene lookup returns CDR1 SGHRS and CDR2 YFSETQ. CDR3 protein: CASSSGDRGYGYTF. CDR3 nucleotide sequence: TGCGCCAGCAGCTCCGGGGACAGGGGTTACGGCTACACCTTC.

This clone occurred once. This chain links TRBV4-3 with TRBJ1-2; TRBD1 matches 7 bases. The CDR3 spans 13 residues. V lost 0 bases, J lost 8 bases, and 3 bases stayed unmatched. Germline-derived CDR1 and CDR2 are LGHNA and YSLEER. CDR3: CASSQDRGDGYTF. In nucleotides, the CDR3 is TGCGCCAGCAGCCAAGACAGGGGGGACGGCTACACCTTC.

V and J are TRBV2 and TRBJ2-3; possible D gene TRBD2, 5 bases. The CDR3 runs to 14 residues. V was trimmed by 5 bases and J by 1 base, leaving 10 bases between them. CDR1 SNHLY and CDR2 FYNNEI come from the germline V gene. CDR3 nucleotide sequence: TGTGCCAGCAGTCCCCTGAGGGGCACAGATACGCAGTATTTT. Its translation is CASSPLRGTDTQYF.

CDR3 nucleotide sequence: TGTGCCTGGTACGACAGGGGGATCTATGGCTACACCTTC. Protein sequence: CAWYDRGIYGYTF. The V call is TRBV30, the J call TRBJ1-2, with 9 bases lining up with TRBD1. Germline V gives CDR1 GTSNPN, CDR2 SVGIG (reference sequence). V shed 5 bases, J shed 4 bases, and the junction held 5 bases outside the gene matches. CDR3 length equals 13 residues. The entire variable domain, with the rest obtained from reference TRBV30 and TRBJ1-2, is as follows: SQTIHQWPATLVQPVGSPLSLECTVEGTSNPNLYWYRQAAGRGLQLLFYSVGIGQISSEVPQNLSASRPQDRQFILSSKKLLLSDSGFYLCAWYDRGIYGYTFGSGTRLTVV.

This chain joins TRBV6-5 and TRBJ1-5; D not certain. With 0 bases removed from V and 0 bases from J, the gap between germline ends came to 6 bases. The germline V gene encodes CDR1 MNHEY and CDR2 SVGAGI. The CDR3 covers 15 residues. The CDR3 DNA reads TGTGCCAGCAGTTACTCCAAGTATAGCAATCAGCCCCAGCATTTT. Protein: CASSYSKYSNQPQHF.

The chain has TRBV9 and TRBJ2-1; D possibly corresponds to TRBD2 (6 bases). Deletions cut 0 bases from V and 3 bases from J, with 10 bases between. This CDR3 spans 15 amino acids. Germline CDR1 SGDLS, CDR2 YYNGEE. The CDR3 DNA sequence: TGTGCCAGCAGCGTAGGGGGGGTACTCTACAATGAGCAGTTCTTC. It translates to CASSVGGVLYNEQFF.

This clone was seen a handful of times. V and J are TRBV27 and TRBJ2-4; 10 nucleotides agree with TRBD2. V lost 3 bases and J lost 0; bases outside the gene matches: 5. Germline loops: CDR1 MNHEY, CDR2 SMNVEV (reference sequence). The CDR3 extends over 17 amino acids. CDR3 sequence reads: CASSFGWTSGAKNIQYF. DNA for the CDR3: TGTGCCAGCAGTTTTGGGTGGACTAGCGGAGCCAAAAACATTCAGTACTTC.

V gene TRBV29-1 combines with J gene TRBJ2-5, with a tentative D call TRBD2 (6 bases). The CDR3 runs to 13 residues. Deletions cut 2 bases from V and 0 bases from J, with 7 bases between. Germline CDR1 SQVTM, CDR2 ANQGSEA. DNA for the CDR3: TGCAGCGTTGAACGGGGGTACCAAGAGACCCAGTACTTC. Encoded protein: CSVERGYQETQYF.

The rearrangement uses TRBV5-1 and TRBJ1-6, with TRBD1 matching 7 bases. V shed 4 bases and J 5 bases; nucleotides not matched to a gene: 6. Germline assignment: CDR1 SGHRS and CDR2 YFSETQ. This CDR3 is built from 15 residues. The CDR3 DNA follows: TGCGCCAGCAGCCGAGGGGACAGAGATAATTCACCCCTCCACTTT. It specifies CASSRGDRDNSPLHF.

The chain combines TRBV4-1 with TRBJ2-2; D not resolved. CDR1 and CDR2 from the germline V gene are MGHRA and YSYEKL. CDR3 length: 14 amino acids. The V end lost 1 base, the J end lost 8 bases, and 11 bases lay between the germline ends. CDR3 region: CASSQVGVGGELFF. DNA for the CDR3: TGCGCCAGCAGCCAAGTTGGCGTGGGGGGGGAGCTGTTTTTT.

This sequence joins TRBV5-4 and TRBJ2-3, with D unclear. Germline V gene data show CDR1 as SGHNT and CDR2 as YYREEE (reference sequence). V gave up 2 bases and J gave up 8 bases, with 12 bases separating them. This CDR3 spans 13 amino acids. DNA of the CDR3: TGTGCCAGCAGCTTACCCGTCACTGGTACGCAGTATTTT. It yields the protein CASSLPVTGTQYF.